The entry below describes one T cell receptor (beta chain). Seattle enrolled patients during active infection and tracked them longitudinally. The sample comes from a study of blood T cell repertoires in COVID-19. Profiled with immunoSEQ multiplex PCR; TCRdb holds only in-frame clones, not every one. Seen here are 300,000 or so clones, approximately 91% observed once, and the top ten hold around 2%. The CDR3 extends over 15 amino acids. With 5 bases removed from V and 0 bases from J, the gap between germline ends came to 14 bases. Per germline, CDR1 MGHDK and CDR2 SYGVNS. The receptor's source is a woman aged 25 to 39 with COVID-19, enrolled during active disease. Sample: peripheral blood. The V call is TRBV25-1, the J call TRBJ2-7, with TRBD1 as a possible D gene (6 bases). The CDR3 loop reads CASSPPGTSSYEQYF. CDR3 bases: TGTGCCAGCAGTCCCCCCGGGACAAGCTCCTACGAGCAGTACTTC.